This TCR beta chain stems from a study of T-cell memory formation after mild COVID-19. Germline V gene lookup returns CDR1 ENHRY and CDR2 SYGVKD. This CDR3 is built from 12 residues. The junction had 1 base not matched to a gene; V was cut back by 6 bases and J by 3 bases. UMIs and sample barcodes were carried by the TCR alpha and TCR beta cDNA libraries that 5'RACE produced using constant-segment primers. TCRdb re-called the 5' RACE reads with MiXCR, one entry per CDR3 protein. The sample holds 150,000 to 200,000 distinct CDR3 sequences, about 14% seen once. This clonotype was seen just once. Antigen: not known. Study outcomes and limitations: For contracting clones, CD4+ ones sat mainly in CM and EM, CD8+ in EMRA. Clones shrinking from day 15 to 85 showed even CD4/CD8 mixes; later expanders tilted CD4+.

The specimen was PBMCs or a T cell subset sorted from them (not recorded which). This sequence was found in an adult woman who had mild COVID-19 (a few samples of this study predate the infection). Cell type and time point are not known. This rearrangement joins TRBV10-3 to TRBJ2-7, with 8 nucleotides matching TRBD2. The CDR3 sequence is CAIRAGGYEQYF. DNA for the CDR3: TGTGCCATCAGGGCGGGAGGCTACGAGCAGTACTTC.